The T cell receptor beta chain under discussion was sequenced for a study of cytomegalovirus exposure and HLA in healthy donors. The CDR3 loop spans 11 amino acids. Germline CDR1 reads MNHNS; CDR2 reads SASEGT. Trimming cost V 5 bases and J 7 bases, with 8 bases left between them. It was with 60 Vbeta and 13 Jbeta primers that the PCR ran. The repertoire was sequenced with immunoSEQ multiplex PCR; TCRdb's copy has only in-frame clones and lacks some. The sample carries about 160,000 clones, roughly three quarters recorded once. Study-wide results and limits: In a later analysis, productive TCRs from donors in an Asian-associated ancestry cluster reportedly carried fewer N-insertions than the cohort mean. Indistinguishability led to the exclusion of some V segments, TRBV6-2 and TRBV6-3 included. Later analysis demonstrated an association between a missense DCLRE1C variant and TCR beta V- and J-gene trimming.

In regard to this clone: Its specificity is not known.

The gene calls are TRBV6-1 and TRBJ1-1; a possible D gene is TRBD1 (5 bases). The TCR comes from a young man in good health and CMV-seropositive. Material: PBMCs. The CDR3 loop reads CASSRTGEAFF. CDR3 nucleotide sequence: TGTGCCAGCAGTCGAACAGGTGAAGCTTTCTTT.